This TCR beta chain was captured in a study of blood T cell repertoires in COVID-19 (dated by TCRdb to the early 2020s). Study-level background: Collaborator samples came from the United States, Italy and Spain and covered acute and convalescent phases of COVID-19. The prospective study material was composed of cDNA or gDNA derived from T cells, B-cell-depleted T cells, or PBMCs. Subjects who had been exposed to COVID-19, were actively infected with it, or had recovered from it provided the deeply sampled blood TCRbeta repertoires that made up the dataset. The repertoires were released in a freely available public database intended as a resource for research on the immune response to SARS-CoV-2. Samples were obtained from the ongoing ImmuneRACE study (first 160 participants) and from over 1,000 subjects provided by 6 global collaborators. Nearly every sample came with metadata listing a de-identified subject ID, COVID-19 status, age in years and sex. Where available, HLA class I and class II types were taken from metadata supplied by the sample provider and were not determined by assay-based typing. The investigation overall reported the following: How much clinical and demographic metadata was included differed by source and by participant, and the metadata was provided uncurated.

The trim is 2 bases for V and 0 bases for J, with a gap of 8 bases between the germline ends. From a lookup of the germline V gene (reference sequence), CDR1 and CDR2 are MNHEY and SMNVEV. There are 15 amino acids in the CDR3, from cysteine to phenylalanine inclusive. Only the CDR3 region is kept as DNA, spanning 45 bases read in frame from base 1. Participants in the prospective study were enrolled through a virtual design, were aged roughly 18 to 100 years, and lived in under 25 United States geographic areas. To assign participants to cohorts, the prospective study relied on clinical history that participants themselves reported in a screening survey and a study questionnaire. Exposed participants had been in contact with someone with a PCR-confirmed or clinician-diagnosed COVID-19 case within 2 weeks of study entry. Mobile phlebotomists in the prospective study collected whole blood, serum and a nasopharyngeal or oropharyngeal swab from every participant. Prospective study participants could optionally give additional blood draws and questionnaires over an approximately two-month period. Blood samples from the prospective study were shipped frozen or at room temperature prior to DNA extraction.

TCRbeta CDR3 regions were amplified from genomic DNA using the immunoSEQ Assay, a bias-controlled multiplex PCR. In the paper's pipeline: The number of nucleated cells in each sample was estimated by amplification of reference gene primers within the assay. To quantify the absolute abundance of each unique TCRbeta CDR3 rearrangement, sequence reads were collapsed and filtered. For each sample, productive Simpson clonality was calculated as the square root of Simpson's diversity index across productive rearrangements. In TCRdb, the immuneACCESS table is reduced to in-frame sequences with V and J assigned. These tables do not hold every clone; where another copy was compared, an unresolved V gene accounts for under half, and the others remain unexplained. For V, J and clone size, that table is used; D and trimming come from the DNA. The sample table lists some 270,000 clones, more than 85% of them with a count of one. Of the sample, roughly 2.9% is held by the ten largest clones.

The sample holds one count of this clone. The antigen this receptor binds is unknown. Per-nucleotide qualities are absent, and no much larger clonotype sits a single base away. The receptor chain draws on TRBV27 and TRBJ2-1; possibly the D gene is TRBD2, per 5 matching bases. Sequenced: PBMCs or T cells enriched from blood (not recorded which). The receptor's source is a man in his forties who had been exposed to COVID-19. CDR3 sequence: CASSLEGRSYNEQFF. The DNA sequence is given as TGTGCCAGCAGTTTAGAGGGCCGCTCCTACAATGAGCAGTTCTTC.